This T cell receptor beta chain comes out of a study of cytomegalovirus exposure and HLA in healthy donors. Study-wide findings and caveats: The tendency of first-cohort TCR clusters to co-occur in the roughly 110 validation repertoires emerged from a later analysis.

Turning to this clone: The antigen is not known.

Libraries were prepared by immunoSEQ multiplex PCR; TCRdb keeps only in-frame clonotypes and omits some of them. Seen here are a few hundred thousand clones, roughly 84% observed once, and the top ten hold about 12%. Looked up from germline, CDR1 is SEHNR and CDR2 is FQNEAQ (reference sequence). The J segment lost 3 bases and the V segment lost 5 bases, leaving 7 bases of the junction unmatched. The CDR3 loop spans 14 amino acids. Input material: PBMCs. The chain couples TRBV7-9 to TRBJ2-7; 7 bases agree with TRBD1. The receptor comes from a young man in good health and CMV-seropositive. CDR3 protein: CASSPQTGIYEQYF. CDR3 nucleotide sequence: TGTGCCAGCAGCCCCCAGACAGGGATCTACGAGCAGTACTTC.